This passage covers 22 T cell receptor beta chains from one sample sequenced in a study of cytomegalovirus exposure and HLA in healthy donors. With 60 Vbeta and 13 Jbeta primers, the PCR was carried out. Profiling relied on immunoSEQ multiplex PCR, and the TCRdb table lists in-frame clones only, not all of them. The sample shows 100,000 to 150,000 clones, and under 2% sits with its ten largest clones. Source material: PBMCs. All receptors come from a woman aged 40 to 49 in good health and CMV-seropositive.

V and J are TRBV25-1 and TRBJ1-1; D remains unclear. The CDR3 is 16 residues long. Germline V CDR1 and CDR2: MGHDK, SYGVNS. The V end lost 2 bases, the J end lost 1 base, and 14 bases lay between the germline ends. CDR3 amino acids: CASSEHGRGTNTEAFF. CDR3 DNA: TGTGCCAGCAGTGAACACGGGAGAGGCACGAACACTGAAGCTTTCTTT. Using reference TRBV25-1 and TRBJ1-1 for the parts outside the CDR3, the full variable domain is EADIYQTPRYLVIGTGKKITLECSQTMGHDKMYWYQQDPGMELHLIHYSYGVNSTEKGDLSSESTVSRIRTEHFPLTLESARPSHTSQYLCASSEHGRGTNTEAFFGQGTRLTVV.

The V and J genes are TRBV2 and TRBJ2-7; D unclear. The V end was cut by 1 base, the J end by 13 bases, with 14 bases between. CDR3 size: 12 residues. Germline values: CDR1 SNHLY, CDR2 FYNNEI. In DNA form, the CDR3 reads TGTGCCAGCAGTGAAGGCAGGTACGATCCTTACTTC. Translated, it gives CASSEGRYDPYF. Looking up the rest from reference TRBV2 and TRBJ2-7 gives the full variable domain: EPEVTQTPSHQVTQMGQEVILRCVPISNHLYFYWYRQILGQKVEFLVSFYNNEISEKSEIFDDQFSVERPDGSNFTLKIRSTKLEDSAMYFCASSEGRYDPYFGPGTRLTVT.

The DNA of the CDR3 is TGCGCCAGCAGCTTGGTAGGTCGGGGTAATGAGCAGTTCTTC. Translated: CASSLVGRGNEQFF. V is TRBV5-1 and J is TRBJ2-1, with D possibly TRBD2 on 5 matching bases. The CDR3 runs 14 residues. CDR1 and CDR2 (germline): SGHRS, YFSETQ. Trimming shortened V by 0 bases and J by 7 bases, and 11 bases separated the two germline ends.

V usage is TRBV5-8 and J usage is TRBJ1-2; TRBD1 matches 7 bases. Germline CDR1 is SGHTS and CDR2 is YDEGEE. V was clipped by 0 bases and J by 4 bases; unmatched bases: 3. This CDR3 has 14 amino acids. The CDR3 coding sequence is TGTGCCAGCAGCTTGGGACAGGGAAGCTATGGCTACACCTTC. Its protein product is CASSLGQGSYGYTF. The variable domain in full, completed from reference TRBV5-8 and TRBJ1-2, reads EAGVTQSPTHLIKTRGQQATLRCSPISGHTSVYWYQQALGLGLQFLLWYDEGEERNRGNFPPRFSGRQFPNYSSELNVNALELEDSALYLCASSLGQGSYGYTFGSGTRLTVV.

The V call is TRBV27, the J call TRBJ2-1; 11 bases line up with TRBD2. The V and J ends lost 5 bases and 5 bases, in that order; junction bases with no gene match: 5. Germline-derived CDR1 and CDR2 are MNHEY and SMNVEV (reference sequence). CDR3 length: 15 residues. This chain's CDR3 is CASSTSGRSDNEQFF. Here the CDR3 DNA reads TGTGCCAGCAGTACTAGCGGGAGATCGGACAATGAGCAGTTCTTC.

The chain uses TRBV6-5 and TRBJ1-4; TRBD1 aligns across 10 bases. CDR1 and CDR2 from the germline V gene are MNHEY and SVGAGI. Losses at the gene ends were 5 bases for V and 7 bases for J; bases not matched to a gene: 7. The CDR3 contains 15 residues. The CDR3 nucleotides are TGTGCCAGCAGTACCCGACAGGGGGCGGTTGAAAAACTGTTTTTT. Amino acid sequence: CASSTRQGAVEKLFF.

This sequence joins TRBV2 and TRBJ1-4; D remains unclear. Germline lookup yields CDR1 SNHLY and CDR2 FYNNEI. The CDR3 totals 12 residues. Trimming cost V 8 bases and J 8 bases, with 12 bases left between them. The DNA of the CDR3 is TGTGCCAGCGGGTGGAGCCCCGAAAAACTGTTTTTT. Amino acids: CASGWSPEKLFF.

Note on this clone: This sample also contains other DNA sequences that code for the same CDR3. The chain is built from TRBV6-7 and TRBJ1-1; the match to TRBD1 covers 10 bases. TRBV6-7 is reported as an ORF; its role is uncertain. With 5 bases clipped from V and 0 bases from J, the junction kept 15 bases outside the gene matches. The CDR3 loop spans 19 amino acids. DNA for the CDR3: TGTGCCAGCAGTCAAAGGGGTAGGGACAGGGGTTGGGTGAACACTGAAGCTTTCTTT. Residues: CASSQRGRDRGWVNTEAFF.

The chain has TRBV4-3 and TRBJ2-1; maybe TRBD2 (6 bases). The ends were cut back, 2 bases at V and 10 bases at J, with 15 bases in the middle. Germline V gene lookup returns CDR1 LGHNA and CDR2 YSLEER. The CDR3 length is 14 residues. DNA of the CDR3: TGCGCCAGCAGCCAATCCGGGACTGCGAGAGAGCAGTTCTTC. Translation gives CASSQSGTAREQFF.

The chain is built from TRBV5-1 and TRBJ2-3, with D possibly TRBD2 on 6 matching bases. The germline CDR1 and CDR2 sequences are SGHRS and YFSETQ. Trimming shortened V by 4 bases and J by 0 bases, and 12 bases separated the two germline ends. The CDR3 contains 15 residues. This CDR3 reads CASSRGTPSTDTQYF. CDR3 in DNA: TGCGCCAGCAGCCGCGGGACGCCTAGCACAGATACGCAGTATTTT. Variable domain in full (rest from reference TRBV5-1 and TRBJ2-3): KAGVTQTPRYLIKTRGQQVTLSCSPISGHRSVSWYQQTPGQGLQFLFEYFSETQRNKGNFPGRFSGRQFSNSRSEMNVSTLELGDSALYLCASSRGTPSTDTQYFGPGTRLTVL.

The gene calls are TRBV7-3 and TRBJ1-1, with 10 bases fitting TRBD1. From germline, CDR1 is SGHTA and CDR2 FQGTGA. Trimming took 4 bases from V and 6 from J; bases not matched to a gene: 8. The CDR3 has 15 amino acids. As DNA, the CDR3 is TGTGCCAGCAGCTCAACCATGGGGACAGGGGCTGAAGCTTTCTTT. This codes for CASSSTMGTGAEAFF.

The gene calls are TRBV27 and TRBJ2-1; 9 bases are a match to TRBD1. The CDR3 extends over 15 amino acids. CDR1 and CDR2 from the germline V gene are MNHEY and SMNVEV (reference sequence). V lost 4 bases, J lost 4 bases, and 5 bases stayed unmatched. CDR3 sequence reads: CASSSKGTGYNEQFF. The CDR3 region has the DNA TGTGCCAGCAGTTCGAAAGGGACAGGGTACAATGAGCAGTTCTTC.

The chain employs TRBV29-1 and TRBJ1-2, with D possibly matching TRBD1 (5 bases). The germline V and J ends were trimmed by 7 bases and 6 bases, with 18 bases remaining between them. CDR3 length: 13 amino acids. Germline V gives CDR1 SQVTM, CDR2 ANQGSEA. The CDR3 reads CSGDWEGTDGYTF. The CDR3 DNA reads TGCAGCGGCGATTGGGAGGGGACGGATGGCTACACCTTC.

This rearrangement joins TRBV10-1 to TRBJ1-1, with D hard to call. V was clipped by 2 bases and J by 3 bases, with 7 bases between them. The CDR3 runs to 13 residues. CDR1 is WNHNN and CDR2 is SYGVQD in the germline V gene (reference sequence). The CDR3: CASSEGRYTEAFF. The CDR3 coding sequence is TGCGCCAGCAGTGAGGGGAGGTACACTGAAGCTTTCTTT.

V usage is TRBV7-8 and J usage is TRBJ2-7, with 14 bases aligning to TRBD2. The CDR3 is 15 amino acids. Germline CDR1 SGHVS, CDR2 FQNEAQ. J gave up 3 bases and V 5 bases, and 3 bases lay outside the gene matches. The DNA of the CDR3 is TGTGCCAGCAGCCAAGGGACTAGCGGGAGCTACGAGCAGTACTTC. Protein product: CASSQGTSGSYEQYF. Together with reference TRBV7-8 and TRBJ2-7, the CDR3 gives the full variable domain: GAGVSQSPRYKVAKRGQDVALRCDPISGHVSLFWYQQALGQGPEFLTYFQNEAQLDKSGLPSDRFFAERPEGSVSTLKIQRTQQEDSAVYLCASSQGTSGSYEQYFGPGTRLTVT.

As for this clone: An end of the junction differs from the germline gene, which may be a read error. The chain combines TRBV5-1 with TRBJ2-7; D may be TRBD1 (5 bases). There are 11 residues in the CDR3. Germline V gene sequence: CDR1 SGHRS, CDR2 YFSETQ. This CDR3 is CASSAGQDLIF. The CDR3 DNA reads as TGCGCCAGCAGCGCAGGACAAGACCTTATCTTC.

This chain joins TRBV19 and TRBJ1-5; D is perhaps TRBD1 (5 bases). The V end lost 5 bases, the J end lost 0 bases, and 17 bases lay between the germline ends. Germline V gene lookup returns CDR1 LNHDA and CDR2 SQIVND (reference sequence). This CDR3 is 17 amino acids long. The CDR3 DNA follows: TGTGCCAGTAGTGCGCGGGACGGACGTTATAGCAATCAGCCCCAGCATTTT. Its translation: CASSARDGRYSNQPQHF.

This chain joins TRBV18 and TRBJ2-3, with TRBD2 identical over 8 bases. V lost 1 base and J lost 4; bases outside the gene matches: 4. This CDR3 region has 15 residues. Germline values: CDR1 KGHSH, CDR2 LQKENI. This chain's CDR3 is CASSPLAAGADTQYF. CDR3 DNA sequence: TGTGCCAGCTCACCACTCGCAGCGGGAGCAGATACGCAGTATTTT.

The chain is built from TRBV28 and TRBJ1-5; D unresolved. CDR1 and CDR2 (germline): MDHEN, SYDVKM. CDR3 length equals 16 residues. Trimming removed 5 bases from V and 0 bases from J, with 14 bases in between. CDR3: CASSLNPFNSNQPQHF. CDR3 coding DNA: TGTGCCAGCAGTCTAAACCCCTTCAATAGCAATCAGCCCCAGCATTTT.

This sequence joins TRBV4-1 and TRBJ2-7; D perhaps matches TRBD1 (5 bases). CDR3 size: 15 residues. Germline-derived CDR1 and CDR2 are MGHRA and YSYEKL. V was clipped by 0 bases and J by 3 bases, with 12 bases between them. The DNA for the CDR3 is TGCGCCAGCAGCCAAGACGACAGTAGGTACTACGAGCAGTACTTC. This gives the protein CASSQDDSRYYEQYF.

CDR3 in amino acids: CAWSASPLAGAADTQYF. Written as DNA, the CDR3 is TGTGCCTGGAGCGCTTCCCCCCTCGCGGGAGCCGCAGATACGCAGTATTTT. The rearrangement uses TRBV30 and TRBJ2-3; 7 bases match TRBD2. The CDR3 is 17 residues long. The germline CDR1 and CDR2 sequences are GTSNPN and SVGIG (reference sequence). V shed 3 bases, J shed 4 bases, and the junction held 16 bases outside the gene matches.

V is TRBV10-3 and J is TRBJ2-5; 9 bases fit TRBD2. V lost 4 bases and J lost 1; bases outside the gene matches: 4. This CDR3 is 15 amino acids long. Germline V lookup: CDR1 ENHRY, CDR2 SYGVKD. The CDR3 coding sequence is TGTGCCATCAGTGGGGCTAGCGGGACCCAAGAGACCCAGTACTTC. It codes for CAISGASGTQETQYF.